The 15 T cell receptor beta chains below come from one sample, sequenced in a study of molecular identifiers for immune sequencing clone quantification. TCRdb re-called the PCR reads through MiXCR, storing one row per CDR3 protein. Here the sample spans about 630,000 distinct CDR3 sequences, about 25% being singletons. Sequences were obtained from naive CD8+ T cells from blood, with Jurkat cell RNA spiked in. Noted subset: FACS-sorted CD8+CD4-CCR7+CD45RA+ naive T cells. These receptors all stem from a human donor in good health. Some libraries in this study had Jurkat cell RNA spiked in.

This clonotype showed up many times. The chain combines TRBV15 with TRBJ1-6, with no clear D. The CDR3 has 14 amino acids. Germline CDR1 and CDR2: LNHNV and YYDKDF (reference sequence). V dropped 0 bases and J dropped 3 bases, with 3 bases sitting between them. CDR3 nucleotides: TGTGCCACCAGCAGAGAGTACTATAATTCACCCCTCCACTTT. Translating it yields CATSREYYNSPLHF.

Notes on this clonotype: The junction does not match germline at one end; this may be a read error. V gene TRBV7-9 combines with J gene TRBJ2-1, with 7 bases fitting TRBD1. CDR1 is SEHNR, CDR2 FQNEAQ, per germline (reference sequence). CDR3 length: 15 amino acids. CDR3 nucleotide sequence: TGTGCCAGCAGCTCTGGACAGGTAACGCACAATGAGCAGCTCTTC. Its translation: CASSSGQVTHNEQLF.

This clonotype appeared many times. The rearrangement uses TRBV6-6 and TRBJ2-1, with 7 bases lining up with TRBD1. The CDR3 has 12 amino acids. The ends lost 5 bases at V and 9 bases at J; junction bases unmatched: 4. Germline assignment: CDR1 MNHNY and CDR2 SVGAGI (reference sequence). This CDR3 is CASSTRGSEQFF. CDR3 nucleotides: TGTGCCAGCAGTACCAGGGGGAGTGAGCAGTTCTTC.

A note on this clonotype: A read error may explain this, as a much larger clone is one base away. The CDR3 DNA reads TGCAGTGCTGCCGGGACTAGCGGGAGGGCCGAGCAGCACTTC. Protein sequence: CSAAGTSGRAEQHF. The chain has TRBV20-1 and TRBJ2-7, with 16 positions matching TRBD2. Germline values: CDR1 DFQATT, CDR2 SNEGSKA (reference sequence). This CDR3 has 14 residues.

The chain couples TRBV12-3 or TRBV12-4 to TRBJ1-3; the D gene is possibly TRBD1 (6 bases). Deletions cut 6 bases from V and 3 bases from J, with 9 bases between. This CDR3 contains 13 residues. The CDR3 DNA reads as TGTGCCAGCAGACAGGGTAGTGGAAACACCATATATTTT. Translating gives CASRQGSGNTIYF.

The sample holds a few counts of this clonotype. The chain combines TRBV9 with TRBJ2-3; 7 bases fit TRBD2. CDR1 and CDR2 (germline): SGDLS, YYNGEE. The V gene end was trimmed by 2 bases and the J gene end by 1 base; junction bases not matched to a gene: 7. CDR3 size: 16 residues. This chain's CDR3 is CASSVEGGRGTDTQYF. The CDR3 DNA sequence: TGTGCCAGCAGCGTCGAGGGCGGGAGAGGCACAGATACGCAGTATTTT.

The rearrangement joins TRBV11-2 to TRBJ1-6; D remains ambiguous. V dropped 6 bases and J dropped 0 bases, with 12 bases sitting between them. The CDR3 length is 16 residues. Germline loops: CDR1 SGHAT, CDR2 FQNNGV. The CDR3 nucleotides are TGTGCCAGCAGTCTCGAAGTTGTCTCCTATAATTCACCCCTCCACTTT. Translation: CASSLEVVSYNSPLHF.

This clonotype was picked up a small number of times. The CDR3 end shows no conserved phenylalanine or tryptophan, and so a read error is likely. This chain links TRBV2 with TRBJ2-5; 7 nucleotides line up with TRBD2. The J segment lost 1 base and the V segment lost 5 bases, leaving 7 bases of the junction unmatched. The CDR3 extends over 15 amino acids. The germline V gene has CDR1 SNHLY and CDR2 FYNNEI. Written as DNA, the CDR3 is TGTGCCAGCAGTCCGATACGGGGGGTCCAAGAGACCCAGTACTTA. This codes for CASSPIRGVQETQYL.

This clonotype occurred many times. The rearrangement links TRBV12-3 or TRBV12-4 to TRBJ2-7; D might be TRBD1 (5 bases). The CDR3 has 13 amino acids. The V end was cut by 5 bases, the J end by 6 bases, with 14 bases between. CDR3 bases: TGTGCCAGCAGTCCAGTGGGGCCCCCCGAGCAGTACTTC. Its translation: CASSPVGPPEQYF.

The table lists this clonotype with a few counts. The chain recombines TRBV27 with TRBJ2-5; 11 bases agree with TRBD2. V lost 6 bases to trimming and J lost 8 bases; unmatched junction nucleotides: 5. CDR1 and CDR2 (germline): MNHEY, SMNVEV (reference sequence). This CDR3 region has 13 residues. This chain's CDR3 is CASSLLAGDTQYF. The CDR3 nucleotides are TGTGCCAGCAGCCTACTAGCGGGAGATACCCAGTACTTC.

There are a few counts of this clonotype. The J gene is TRBJ2-3, the V gene TRBV5-4, with a possible D match to TRBD1 (6 bases). Germline CDR1 reads SGHNT; CDR2 reads YYREEE (reference sequence). V was pared by 0 bases and J by 6 bases, with 20 bases between. The CDR3 is 17 residues long. CDR3 sequence: CASSLVGGGPPPDTQYF. The CDR3 DNA reads TGTGCCAGCAGCTTGGTGGGTGGGGGCCCCCCACCGGATACGCAGTATTTT.

The table lists this clonotype with a count of one. The CDR3 does not end in the conserved phenylalanine or tryptophan, so this is likely a read error. The chain links TRBV30 to TRBJ1-2; tentative D call: TRBD1 (6 bases). This CDR3 spans 12 amino acids. From germline, CDR1 is GTSNPN and CDR2 SVGIG (reference sequence). V was pared by 5 bases and J by 8 bases, with 15 bases between. The CDR3 sequence is CAWEGGTFGYTS. CDR3 coding DNA: TGTGCCTGGGAGGGGGGGACCTTCGGCTACACCTCC.

This clonotype occurred a few times. V gene TRBV5-1 combines with J gene TRBJ2-1; D might be TRBD1 (6 bases). V dropped 3 bases and J dropped 10 bases, with 14 bases sitting between them. Germline V gene lookup returns CDR1 SGHRS and CDR2 YFSETQ. CDR3 length: 13 residues. The CDR3 region is CASSSDSASEQFF. The CDR3 bases are TGCGCCAGCAGCTCGGACAGTGCCTCGGAGCAGTTCTTC.

Remarks on this clonotype: A read error is possible here, since a much larger clone lies one base away. The gene calls are TRBV14 and TRBJ2-7; TRBD2 aligns across 13 bases. The CDR3 loop spans 14 amino acids. Germline V CDR1 and CDR2: SGHDN, FVKESK. CDR3 DNA: TGTGCCATCAGCTGGACTAGCGGGGGCTACGAGCAGTACTTC. Protein sequence: CAISWTSGGYEQYF.

This clonotype was picked up many times. The chain links TRBV4-3 to TRBJ2-7; TRBD2 matches at 7 bases. The ends lost 0 bases at V and 0 bases at J; junction bases unmatched: 5. Germline V gene lookup returns CDR1 LGHNA and CDR2 YSLEER. The CDR3 has 16 amino acids. CDR3 sequence: CASSQDWRESSYEQYF. CDR3 DNA: TGCGCCAGCAGCCAAGATTGGCGGGAGAGCTCCTACGAGCAGTACTTC.